What follows describes a single T cell receptor (beta chain). What it binds is not known. The sample's time point: late sampling 161 to 241 days after vaccination in three convalescent patients. The treatment denotes: approximately 11-day PBMC culture with coronavirus spike peptide pools or control peptides (ViraFEST assay). ViraFEST used peptide pools to expand antigen-specific T cells and subsequently sequenced their TCRs. The PCR-positive dates, March through December 2020, came before the US Alpha, Beta and Delta variants. Cultured CD4+ T cell DNA underwent sequencing with the Oncomine TCR Beta short-read assay. CD4+ T cells were cultured, and genomic DNA was extracted from them. MiXCR, run by TCRdb on the PCR reads, gives a single entry per CDR3 protein. The sample has tens of thousands of distinct CDR3 sequences; over 40% are singletons. The sample belongs to a study of vaccination and CD4 T cells after COVID-19.

V lost 2 bases and J lost 2, with 14 bases in between. Germline V gene sequence: CDR1 LNHNV, CDR2 YYDKDF (reference sequence). CDR3 length equals 16 residues. This receptor was identified in a human donor who had recovered from COVID-19. J is TRBJ2-3 and V is TRBV15; no firm D call. Specimen: CD4+ T cells from blood, cultured in vitro, collected about 7 months after SARS-CoV-2 vaccination. The CDR3 DNA reads as TGTGCCACCAGCAGACGGCGGATTGGAGACACAGATACGCAGTATTTT. Its protein is CATSRRRIGDTDTQYF. The full variable domain, its missing parts supplied by reference TRBV15 and TRBJ2-3, is DAMVIQNPRYQVTQFGKPVTLSCSQTLNHNVMYWYQQKSSQAPKLLFHYYDKDFNNEADTPDNFQSRRPNTSFCFLDIRSPGLGDTAMYLCATSRRRIGDTDTQYFGPGTRLTVL.